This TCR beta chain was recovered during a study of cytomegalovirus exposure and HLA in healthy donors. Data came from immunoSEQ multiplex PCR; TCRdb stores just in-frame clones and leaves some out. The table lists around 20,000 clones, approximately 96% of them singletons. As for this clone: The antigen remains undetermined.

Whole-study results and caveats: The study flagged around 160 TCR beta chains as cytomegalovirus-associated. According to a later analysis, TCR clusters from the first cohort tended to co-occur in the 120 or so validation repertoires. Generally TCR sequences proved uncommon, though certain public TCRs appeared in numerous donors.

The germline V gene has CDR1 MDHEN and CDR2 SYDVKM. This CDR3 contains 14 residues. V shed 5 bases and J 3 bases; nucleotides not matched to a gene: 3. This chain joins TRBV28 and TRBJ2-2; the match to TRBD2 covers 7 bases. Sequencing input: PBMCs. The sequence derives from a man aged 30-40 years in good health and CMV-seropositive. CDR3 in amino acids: CASSAGLDTGELFF. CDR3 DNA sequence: TGTGCCAGCAGTGCCGGACTAGACACCGGGGAGCTGTTTTTT.